One and the same sample provided the 5 T cell receptor beta chains below, sequenced in a study of cytomegalovirus exposure and HLA in healthy donors. Both 60 Vbeta primers and 13 Jbeta primers went into the PCR. Only in-frame clones appear in the TCRdb table, and some are missing; sequencing was by immunoSEQ multiplex PCR. The sample lists about 100,000 clones; roughly 70% were seen once. Sequenced input: PBMCs. The receptors come from a middle-aged man in good health and CMV-seropositive.

This chain joins TRBV6-5 and TRBJ2-1; D might be TRBD2 (6 bases). The germline V gene encodes CDR1 MNHEY and CDR2 SVGAGI. Trimming cost V 5 bases and J 4 bases, with 9 bases left between them. The CDR3 runs to 13 residues. CDR3 loop: CASSQDYYNEQFF. DNA for the CDR3: TGTGCCAGCAGTCAGGACTATTACAATGAGCAGTTCTTC.

This clone was counted only a few times. The V and J genes are TRBV29-1 and TRBJ2-3; D may be TRBD1 (6 bases). Per germline, CDR1 SQVTM and CDR2 ANQGSEA. V shed 4 bases and J shed 0 bases, with 11 bases lying between them. The CDR3 is 14 residues long. The CDR3 sequence: CSVVGAGSTDTQYF. The CDR3 nucleotides read TGCAGCGTTGTGGGGGCAGGGAGCACAGATACGCAGTATTTT.

This clone was counted once. This chain connects TRBV29-1 to TRBJ2-2; TRBD2 matches at 9 bases. The V segment lost 7 bases and the J segment 0 bases; nucleotides outside the gene matches: 3. This CDR3 comprises 14 residues. Germline V gene data show CDR1 as SQVTM and CDR2 as ANQGSEA. CDR3 protein: CSGASGTNTGELFF. The CDR3 DNA reads as TGCAGCGGCGCTAGCGGGACGAACACCGGGGAGCTGTTTTTT.

The chain employs TRBV18 and TRBJ1-1; 11 bases align to TRBD1. V gave up 5 bases and J gave up 1 base; unmatched junction bases: 6. CDR1 is KGHSH, CDR2 LQKENI, per germline. The CDR3 totals 16 residues. CDR3 nucleotides: TGTGCCAGCTCATCAAGGACAGGGGGCTCGAACACTGAAGCTTTCTTT. It is translated as CASSSRTGGSNTEAFF.

The sample holds a few counts of this clone. The CDR3 here is CASVDSDIYGYTF. CDR3 sequence (DNA): TGTGCCAGCGTGGACAGCGATATCTATGGCTACACCTTC. The rearrangement links TRBV19 to TRBJ1-2; tentatively, D is TRBD1 (6 bases). Deletions cut 9 bases from V and 4 bases from J, with 15 bases between. The germline V gene has CDR1 LNHDA and CDR2 SQIVND (reference sequence). This CDR3 is built from 13 residues.